These 6 T cell receptor beta chains came from one sample sequenced in a study of Ad26.COV2.S vaccination and SARS-CoV-2 variants. Produced via immunoSEQ multiplex PCR; TCRdb's table is partial and in-frame only. This sample has 300,000 to 400,000 clones, with around 83% found just once. This sample's treatment: 15 to 20 received Ad26.COV2.S at low or high dose, single or two shots; about 5 received placebo; per-sample allocation not given. Day 63 after the first injection of vaccine or placebo was the sampling time. The material was peripheral blood, obtained in a trial of Ad26.COV2.S vaccine versus placebo. The source of these receptors is a person between 18 and 65 years old who received the Ad26.COV2.S COVID-19 vaccine or a placebo.

V and J are TRBV30 and TRBJ1-1; no firm D call. V gave up 2 bases and J gave up 5 bases, with 21 bases separating them. Germline CDR1 and CDR2: GTSNPN and SVGIG (reference sequence). The CDR3 totals 16 residues. The CDR3 protein is CAWSPASVGRWTEAFF. The CDR3 nucleotides are TGTGCCTGGAGTCCAGCATCAGTAGGGAGATGGACTGAAGCTTTCTTT.

The chain links TRBV5-1 to TRBJ1-2, with 11 bases fitting TRBD1. This CDR3 contains 14 residues. Germline V gives CDR1 SGHRS, CDR2 YFSETQ. With V trimmed by 4 bases and J by 7 bases, 6 bases remained unmatched. CDR3 in DNA: TGCGCCAGCAGCCCCGGACAGGGGGCGTTTGGCTACACCTTC. This sequence encodes CASSPGQGAFGYTF.

The genes are TRBV5-4 and TRBJ2-7; TRBD1 is a possible D gene (5 bases). Trimming took off 4 bases at V and 1 base at J, with 21 bases between the two ends. Germline V lookup: CDR1 SGHNT, CDR2 YYREEE (reference sequence). CDR3 length: 17 amino acids. CDR3 nucleotide sequence: TGTGCCAGCAGCCCGGGCCAGGGCCGTACTAATTCCTACGAGCAGTACTTC. Protein product: CASSPGQGRTNSYEQYF.

This chain connects TRBV2 to TRBJ1-2; no reliable D call. This CDR3 contains 12 residues. Deletions cut 6 bases from V and 8 bases from J, with 13 bases between. Per germline, CDR1 SNHLY and CDR2 FYNNEI. The CDR3 reads CASSPLVGGYTF. DNA of the CDR3: TGTGCCAGCAGCCCGTTAGTAGGGGGCTACACCTTC.

CDR3 coding DNA: TGTGCCAGCAGCGCCACAGTAAGTGGGGGTTCACCCCTCCACTTT. Translating gives CASSATVSGGSPLHF. The chain uses TRBV9 and TRBJ1-6; D is perhaps TRBD1 (5 bases). CDR1 is SGDLS and CDR2 is YYNGEE in the germline V gene. V lost 3 bases and J lost 9, with 16 bases in between. The length of the CDR3 is 15 residues.

This rearrangement joins TRBV19 to TRBJ2-1, with TRBD2 matching 11 bases. This CDR3 has 15 residues. The germline V gene encodes CDR1 LNHDA and CDR2 SQIVND (reference sequence). The junction had 4 bases not matched to a gene; V was cut back by 2 bases and J by 7 bases. CDR3 DNA sequence: TGTGCCAGTAGTATAATCCTAGCGGGGGGAAATGAGCAGTTCTTC. It translates to CASSIILAGGNEQFF.